One and the same sample provided the 25 T cell receptor beta chains below, sequenced in a study of T cells after posttransplantation cyclophosphamide. Method: immunoSEQ multiplex PCR; TCRdb's copy keeps in-frame clones and lacks some. The data contain 47,000 or so clones, about 90% of them seen just once; the ten biggest clones take up 3.1%. Specimen: PBMCs. The origin of the receptors is a woman aged 45-65 years in good health and a related stem cell transplant donor.

This clone was recorded only once. The chain recombines TRBV7-8 with TRBJ1-4; TRBD1 is a possible D gene (5 bases). This CDR3 region has 16 residues. The V gene lost 1 base and the J gene lost 2 bases, with 11 bases spanning the gap. Germline V CDR1 and CDR2: SGHVS, FQNEAQ. The CDR3 loop is CASSLVGRGTNEKLFF. Here the CDR3 DNA reads TGTGCCAGCAGCTTAGTCGGGCGGGGGACTAATGAAAAACTGTTTTTT.

This chain uses TRBV7-9 with TRBJ1-2; a possible D gene is TRBD1 (6 bases). The CDR3 consists of 16 residues. V was trimmed by 5 bases and J by 0 bases, leaving 16 bases between them. Germline lookup yields CDR1 SEHNR and CDR2 FQNEAQ (reference sequence). DNA of the CDR3: TGTGCCAGCAGCCCCGCAGGGGATCTGTCTAACTATGGCTACACCTTC. Translated: CASSPAGDLSNYGYTF. The complete variable domain, with remaining parts taken from reference TRBV7-9 and TRBJ1-2, reads DTGVSQNPRHKITKRGQNVTFRCDPISEHNRLYWYRQTLGQGPEFLTYFQNEAQLEKSRLLSDRFSAERPKGSFSTLEIQRTEQGDSAMYLCASSPAGDLSNYGYTFGSGTRLTVV.

The chain uses TRBV11-1 and TRBJ1-6, with D maybe TRBD1 (5 bases). This CDR3 spans 15 amino acids. Trimming left V 3 bases short and J 6 bases short, with 12 bases between. Germline assignment: CDR1 SGHAT and CDR2 FQDESV (reference sequence). The CDR3 coding sequence is TGTGCCAGCAGCTTTCGGTCAGGGCCTAATTCACCCCTCCACTTT. It encodes CASSFRSGPNSPLHF.

The gene calls are TRBV5-1 and TRBJ2-7, with TRBD2 identical over 10 bases. In germline, CDR1 is SGHRS, CDR2 YFSETQ. The CDR3 is 16 amino acids. With 4 bases clipped from V and 6 bases from J, the junction kept 13 bases outside the gene matches. The CDR3 DNA sequence: TGCGCCAGCAGCCGACTCTCTAGCGGGGGTGTGTCCGAGCAGTACTTC. This sequence encodes CASSRLSSGGVSEQYF.

This chain links TRBV28 with TRBJ2-7; 7 bases align to TRBD2. V shed 6 bases, J shed 2 bases, and the junction held 7 bases outside the gene matches. CDR1 and CDR2 (germline): MDHEN, SYDVKM. The CDR3 length is 14 residues. The CDR3 sequence is CASRPAGKPYEQYF. In nucleotides, the CDR3 is TGTGCCAGCAGACCAGCGGGGAAGCCCTACGAGCAGTACTTC.

The chain joins TRBV5-5 to TRBJ2-5; D remains unclear. Germline-derived CDR1 and CDR2 are SGHKS and YYEKEE (reference sequence). CDR3 length equals 15 residues. V lost 2 bases and J lost 5, with 16 bases in between. The CDR3 DNA reads TGTGCCAGCAGCTTATTACTAAACGCGGTGGAGACCCAGTACTTC. It codes for CASSLLLNAVETQYF.

The CDR3 here is CASSPGQVYNSPLHF. The CDR3 DNA reads as TGTGCCAGCAGCCCGGGACAGGTATATAATTCACCCCTCCACTTT. The chain has TRBV7-9 and TRBJ1-6; TRBD1 matches at 8 bases. The junction had 4 bases not matched to a gene; V was cut back by 5 bases and J by 4 bases. CDR1 and CDR2 from the germline V gene are SEHNR and FQNEAQ (reference sequence). The CDR3 totals 15 residues.

The chain couples TRBV29-1 to TRBJ1-1; 7 bases line up with TRBD1. Germline trimming cut 7 bases from V and 5 bases from J; bases unmatched to any gene: 7. The CDR3 is 12 amino acids. CDR1 and CDR2 from the germline V gene are SQVTM and ANQGSEA. The CDR3 is CSARQGLTEAFF. The DNA for the CDR3 is TGCAGCGCCCGACAGGGTTTAACTGAAGCTTTCTTT.

The J gene is TRBJ2-1, the V gene TRBV15; D ambiguous. The CDR3 has 13 residues. Germline CDR1 LNHNV, CDR2 YYDKDF (reference sequence). V was clipped by 3 bases and J by 6 bases, with 9 bases between them. The CDR3 protein is CATSSGISNEQFF. The CDR3 DNA sequence: TGTGCCACCAGCAGTGGTATTAGCAATGAGCAGTTCTTC. Variable domain in full (rest from reference TRBV15 and TRBJ2-1): DAMVIQNPRYQVTQFGKPVTLSCSQTLNHNVMYWYQQKSSQAPKLLFHYYDKDFNNEADTPDNFQSRRPNTSFCFLDIRSPGLGDTAMYLCATSSGISNEQFFGPGTRLTVL.

The V and J genes are TRBV19 and TRBJ1-3, with D unclear. V was clipped by 6 bases and J by 0 bases, with 9 bases between them. CDR1 LNHDA and CDR2 SQIVND come from the germline V gene (reference sequence). There are 14 residues in the CDR3. CDR3 sequence: CASRSRFSGNTIYF. In nucleotides, the CDR3 is TGTGCCAGTAGATCGCGGTTCTCTGGAAACACCATATATTTT.

The rearrangement uses TRBV5-1 and TRBJ1-6; D is uncertain. Trimming removed 5 bases from V and 3 bases from J, with 9 bases in between. The CDR3 is 14 amino acids. The germline CDR1 and CDR2 sequences are SGHRS and YFSETQ. The CDR3 sequence is CASRGLGYNSPLHF. For the CDR3, the DNA is TGCGCCAGCAGGGGCCTCGGCTATAATTCACCCCTCCACTTT. Complete variable domain (other parts from reference TRBV5-1 and TRBJ1-6): KAGVTQTPRYLIKTRGQQVTLSCSPISGHRSVSWYQQTPGQGLQFLFEYFSETQRNKGNFPGRFSGRQFSNSRSEMNVSTLELGDSALYLCASRGLGYNSPLHFGNGTRLTVT.

The chain combines TRBV5-4 with TRBJ2-3; 8 nucleotides agree with TRBD1. Germline assignment: CDR1 SGHNT and CDR2 YYREEE (reference sequence). The CDR3 has 15 amino acids. After removal of 2 bases from V and 4 bases from J, the junction contained 6 bases not matched to a gene. CDR3 in DNA: TGTGCCAGCAGCTTACCCGGGACAGGAGCAGATACGCAGTATTTT. It encodes CASSLPGTGADTQYF.

The chain has TRBV15 and TRBJ2-7; tentative D call: TRBD1 (5 bases). The CDR3 is 18 amino acids. Trimming pared 3 bases from V and 0 bases from J, leaving 21 bases between. CDR1 is LNHNV and CDR2 is YYDKDF in the germline V gene (reference sequence). The CDR3 DNA follows: TGTGCCACCAGCAGGAAAGGACAACCCCCCACCGTCTCCTACGAGCAGTACTTC. It is translated as CATSRKGQPPTVSYEQYF.

This clone appeared a few times. The rearrangement links TRBV6-5 to TRBJ2-7, with D perhaps matching TRBD1 (5 bases). Trimming shortened V by 6 bases and J by 4 bases, and 16 bases separated the two germline ends. This CDR3 has 14 amino acids. Germline CDR1 MNHEY, CDR2 SVGAGI. The CDR3 DNA sequence: TGTGCCAGCAGGAAGACAGCCTCTTATTACGAGCAGTACTTC. It yields the protein CASRKTASYYEQYF.

The chain is built from TRBV5-1 and TRBJ1-1; tentative D call: TRBD1 (6 bases). CDR1 SGHRS and CDR2 YFSETQ come from the germline V gene. The V end was cut by 4 bases, the J end by 1 base, with 11 bases between. The CDR3 has 14 residues. The CDR3 is CASSRGQSNTEAFF. CDR3 nucleotide sequence: TGCGCCAGCAGCCGAGGACAGTCGAACACTGAAGCTTTCTTT. Variable domain in full (rest from reference TRBV5-1 and TRBJ1-1): KAGVTQTPRYLIKTRGQQVTLSCSPISGHRSVSWYQQTPGQGLQFLFEYFSETQRNKGNFPGRFSGRQFSNSRSEMNVSTLELGDSALYLCASSRGQSNTEAFFGQGTRLTVV.

The chain recombines TRBV7-9 with TRBJ2-6; 7 bases are a match to TRBD1. The CDR3 is made up of 18 amino acids. CDR1 and CDR2 from the germline V gene are SEHNR and FQNEAQ (reference sequence). The J segment lost 2 bases and the V segment lost 5 bases, leaving 12 bases of the junction unmatched. The CDR3 spells CASSVPGQIITGANVLTF. DNA for the CDR3: TGTGCCAGCAGCGTTCCGGGACAGATAATTACTGGGGCCAACGTCCTGACTTTC.

The gene calls are TRBV10-1 and TRBJ1-2; TRBD1 might be the D (6 bases). Germline CDR1 WNHNN, CDR2 SYGVQD (reference sequence). CDR3 length: 13 residues. V was shortened by 2 bases and J by 8 bases, with 12 bases between the two germline ends. CDR3 protein: CASSEGRGKGYTF. The CDR3 DNA sequence: TGCGCCAGCAGTGAGGGCAGGGGAAAAGGCTACACCTTC.

The rearrangement joins TRBV19 to TRBJ1-1, with D possibly matching TRBD1 (6 bases). Trimming cost V 1 base and J 0 bases, with 9 bases left between them. The CDR3 is made up of 15 amino acids. Looked up from germline, CDR1 is LNHDA and CDR2 is SQIVND (reference sequence). The CDR3 DNA reads as TGTGCCAGTAGTATAGGACAGGCCATGAACACTGAAGCTTTCTTT. Amino acids: CASSIGQAMNTEAFF.

This chain joins TRBV5-6 and TRBJ1-1, with no clear D. Trimming shortened V by 1 base and J by 11 bases, and 15 bases separated the two germline ends. The CDR3 has 13 residues. CDR1 and CDR2 (germline): SGHDT, YYEEEE. CDR3 protein: CASSLPGEGSAFF. CDR3 DNA: TGTGCCAGCAGCTTGCCCGGGGAGGGTAGCGCTTTCTTT. The full variable domain, rest sourced from reference TRBV5-6 and TRBJ1-1, is DAGVTQSPTHLIKTRGQQVTLRCSPKSGHDTVSWYQQALGQGPQFIFQYYEEEERQRGNFPDRFSGHQFPNYSSELNVNALLLGDSALYLCASSLPGEGSAFFGQGTRLTVV.

The chain recombines TRBV11-2 with TRBJ1-6; a possible D gene is TRBD1 (6 bases). CDR1 and CDR2 from the germline V gene are SGHAT and FQNNGV. CDR3 size: 12 residues. Trimming removed 5 bases from V and 9 bases from J, with 8 bases in between. CDR3 sequence (DNA): TGTGCCAGCAGCGCCAGGGGTTCACCCCTCCACTTT. Amino acid sequence: CASSARGSPLHF.

The chain has TRBV4-1 and TRBJ2-2; 12 nucleotides align to TRBD2. The CDR3 has 17 residues. Germline CDR1 and CDR2: MGHRA and YSYEKL. With V trimmed by 0 bases and J by 6 bases, 5 bases remained unmatched. The chain's CDR3 is CASSQDQASGGAGELFF. DNA of the CDR3: TGCGCCAGCAGCCAAGACCAGGCTAGCGGGGGGGCCGGGGAGCTGTTTTTT.

V and J are TRBV18 and TRBJ1-1; 9 nucleotides line up with TRBD1. The V gene's germline CDR1 is KGHSH and CDR2 LQKENI. This CDR3 is 15 amino acids long. The ends lost 6 bases at V and 3 bases at J; junction bases unmatched: 8. This chain's CDR3 is CASSPTGGLDTEAFF. CDR3 sequence (DNA): TGTGCCAGCTCGCCTACAGGGGGCTTGGACACTGAAGCTTTCTTT.

This chain uses TRBV9 with TRBJ1-2; 7 bases line up with TRBD1. CDR1 is SGDLS and CDR2 is YYNGEE in the germline V gene. The CDR3 is 12 residues long. V lost 4 bases and J lost 5; bases outside the gene matches: 2. CDR3: CASSPGGYGYTF. Here the CDR3 DNA reads TGTGCCAGCAGCCCAGGGGGATATGGCTACACCTTC.

A few counts support this clone. This chain joins TRBV28 and TRBJ2-7; 8 bases are a match to TRBD1. Germline V gene data show CDR1 as MDHEN and CDR2 as SYDVKM. CDR3 length: 16 residues. The J segment lost 4 bases and the V segment lost 3 bases, leaving 11 bases of the junction unmatched. CDR3 bases: TGTGCCAGCAGTTTTAAACCGGGACAGGTGTATTACGAGCAGTACTTC. Translated, it gives CASSFKPGQVYYEQYF.

The rearrangement uses TRBV6-1 and TRBJ1-6, with a weak D call TRBD1 (6 bases). With 5 bases removed from V and 9 bases from J, the gap between germline ends came to 14 bases. Per the germline V gene, CDR1 is MNHNS and CDR2 is SASEGT. CDR3 length equals 14 residues. CDR3 amino acids: CASSSPDSSSPLHF. As DNA, the CDR3 is TGTGCCAGCAGTTCCCCGGACAGTTCTTCACCCCTCCACTTT.